This TCR beta chain was sequenced during a study of spatial heterogeneity in lung cancer. Study background: Raw reads contained each unique TCR and UMI combination more than ten times on average.

This clonotype was recorded at least ten times. Time point: sample taken at primary tumor resection. Tumor, nontumor lung or frozen PBMC supplied whole RNA that was sequenced unsorted. The germline gives CDR1 SGHRS, CDR2 YFSETQ. CDR3 length: 14 amino acids. Germline trimming cut 3 bases from V and 6 bases from J; bases unmatched to any gene: 3. Each molecule of TCR cDNA was tagged with one unique molecular identifier. A single record per CDR3 protein comes from TCRdb applying MiXCR to the 5' RACE reads. The data show more than 9,500 distinct CDR3 sequences, approximately 17% seen once. This TCR derives from a male donor with early-stage non-small cell lung cancer. The source material was PBMCs, sampled at surgery. V and J are TRBV5-1 and TRBJ2-2, with 9 bases identical to TRBD2. The CDR3, as DNA: TGCGCCAGCAGCTCTGGGACTAGCTCCGGGGAGCTGTTTTTT. It specifies CASSSGTSSGELFF.